Reported below is one T cell receptor (beta chain). The antigen is unknown. This sample was included in a study of CD8+CD57+ T cells in acquired aplastic anemia. Whole-study context: Sorted CD4+ and CD8+ cell DNA averaged approximately 3.2 ug. Study-wide findings and caveats: Between patients and controls, around 31 CD8+ CDR3 sequences were found in common.

CDR3 and TCR beta VDJ profiling relied on genomic DNA as the template. TCRdb redid the calling of the reads with MiXCR, one entry per CDR3 protein. This table holds about 150,000 distinct CDR3 sequences, 52% found once. Patients included in sequencing had previously demonstrated CD8+CD57+ cell expansion by flow cytometry. With no exception, the patients had severe acquired aplastic anemia. Patient blood was sampled before any therapy had been received. Germline V gives CDR1 LNHDA, CDR2 SQIVND (reference sequence). Trimming left V 2 bases short and J 2 bases short, with 9 bases between. The CDR3 length is 14 residues.

The sample taken for sequencing was sorted CD4+, CD8+, or CD8+CD57+ T cells (not recorded which) from PBMCs. The V gene is TRBV19, the J gene TRBJ1-1; no definite D call. This TCR was recovered from a human donor with aplastic anemia. The CDR3: CASSISPSNTEAFF. CDR3 nucleotides: TGTGCCAGTAGTATAAGCCCATCTAACACTGAAGCTTTCTTT.